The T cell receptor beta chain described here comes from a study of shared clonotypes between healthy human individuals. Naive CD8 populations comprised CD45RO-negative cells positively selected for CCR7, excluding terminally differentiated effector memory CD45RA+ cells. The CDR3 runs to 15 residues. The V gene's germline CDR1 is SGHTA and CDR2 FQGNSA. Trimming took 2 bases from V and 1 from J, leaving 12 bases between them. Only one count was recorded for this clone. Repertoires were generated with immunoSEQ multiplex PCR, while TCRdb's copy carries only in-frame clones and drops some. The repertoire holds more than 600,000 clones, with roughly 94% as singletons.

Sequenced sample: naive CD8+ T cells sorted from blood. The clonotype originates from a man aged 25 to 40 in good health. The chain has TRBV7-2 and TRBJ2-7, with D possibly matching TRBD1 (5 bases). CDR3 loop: CASSLRPDSSYEQYF. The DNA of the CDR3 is TGTGCCAGCAGCTTAAGGCCCGACAGTTCCTACGAGCAGTACTTC.